This T cell receptor beta chain was identified in a study of human T cells and chemical hapten exposure. The time point was: patch test 1, 2 weeks after DPC sensitization. The treatment was: therapeutic diphenylcyclopropenone sensitization with weekly scalp DPC. Trimming cost V 8 bases and J 5 bases; bases outside gene matches: 11. Germline V gene lookup returns CDR1 SNHLY and CDR2 FYNNEI. The CDR3 spans 15 residues. Each CDR3 protein is one row after TCRdb ran MiXCR on the RACE reads. The top ten hold 1.3% to 1.5% of the sample, which has 79,000 or so distinct CDR3 sequences, 10% seen once. The sequenced sample was whole blood, obtained in connection with sensitization to the hapten diphenylcyclopropenone (DPC). The origin of this receptor is a woman in her forties or fifties with alopecia areata. Some clones in this sample may be carry-over from other donors' samples. The chain joins TRBV2 to TRBJ2-5, with 10 nucleotides matching TRBD1. CDR3 nucleotide sequence: TGTGCCAGCGGTGGGACAGGGGTGATCCGGGAGACCCAGTACTTC. This encodes CASGGTGVIRETQYF.